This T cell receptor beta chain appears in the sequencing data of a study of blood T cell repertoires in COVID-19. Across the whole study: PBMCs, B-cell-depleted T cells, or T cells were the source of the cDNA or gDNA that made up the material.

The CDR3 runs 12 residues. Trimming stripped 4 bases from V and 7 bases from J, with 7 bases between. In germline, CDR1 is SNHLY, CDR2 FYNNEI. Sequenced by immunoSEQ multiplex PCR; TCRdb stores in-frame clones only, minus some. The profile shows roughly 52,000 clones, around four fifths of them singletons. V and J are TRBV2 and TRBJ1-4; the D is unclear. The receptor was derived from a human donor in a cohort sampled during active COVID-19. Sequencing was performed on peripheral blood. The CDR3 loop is CASSALLEKLFF. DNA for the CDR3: TGTGCCAGCAGTGCACTGCTTGAAAAACTGTTTTTT.